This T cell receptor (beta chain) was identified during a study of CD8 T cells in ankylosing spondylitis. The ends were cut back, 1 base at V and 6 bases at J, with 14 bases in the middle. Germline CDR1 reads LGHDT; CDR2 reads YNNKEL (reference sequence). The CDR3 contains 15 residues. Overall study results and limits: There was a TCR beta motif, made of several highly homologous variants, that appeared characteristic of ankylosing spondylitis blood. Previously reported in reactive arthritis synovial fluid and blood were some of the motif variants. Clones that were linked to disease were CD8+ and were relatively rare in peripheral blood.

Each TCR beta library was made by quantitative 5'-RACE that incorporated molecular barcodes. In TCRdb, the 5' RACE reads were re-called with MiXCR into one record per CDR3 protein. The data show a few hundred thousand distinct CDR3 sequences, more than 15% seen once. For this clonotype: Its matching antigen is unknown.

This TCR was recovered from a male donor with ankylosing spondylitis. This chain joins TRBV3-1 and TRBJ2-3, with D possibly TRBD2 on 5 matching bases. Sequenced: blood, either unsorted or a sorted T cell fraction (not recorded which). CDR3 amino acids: CASSQGVLAWDTQYF. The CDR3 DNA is TGTGCCAGCAGCCAAGGGGTGCTAGCCTGGGATACGCAGTATTTT.